This is a list of T cell receptor beta chains from one sample in a study of PD-L1 blockade in urothelial cancer. Clones were sequenced by immunoSEQ multiplex PCR, and TCRdb holds only the in-frame ones, with some missing. The repertoire has fewer than 60,000 clones, around 84% of them found once; the top ten carry 2.5% to 3.5%. The sample here was PBMCs, taken around atezolizumab (anti-PD-L1) treatment. These receptors originate from a man aged 70-80 years with urothelial cancer. CDR3s include the opening cysteine and the closing phenylalanine or tryptophan. Each record gives: V gene, J gene, CDR3 protein.

TRBV18	TRBJ1-3	CASSPELRNTIYF
TRBV7-9	TRBJ2-2	CASSFPTGSGTGELFF
TRBV6-5	TRBJ1-5	CASSAGLGQPQHF
TRBV4-3	TRBJ1-6	CASSQDRGGANNSPLHF
TRBV5-1	TRBJ2-7	CASSFFESSYEQYF
TRBV7-9	TRBJ1-2	CASSLDRVPNYGYTF
TRBV21-1	TRBJ1-4	CASQGDRDSNEKLFF
TRBV5-4	TRBJ1-2	CASSLPTTGGKSGYTF
TRBV5-8	TRBJ1-2	CASSGTSGYTF
TRBV27	TRBJ2-1	CASRSGGDEQFF
TRBV5-1	TRBJ2-6	CASSVRVISGANVLTF
TRBV2	TRBJ2-7	CASIGYEQYF
TRBV30	TRBJ2-1	CAWSVTSAYNEQFF
TRBV27	TRBJ2-7	CASSLWTGFDEQYF
TRBV30	TRBJ1-3	CAGTSGNTIYF
TRBV5-1	TRBJ1-4	CASGQGARANEKLFF
TRBV4-3	TRBJ2-7	CASSQEGGTYEQYF
TRBV19	TRBJ2-7	CASSPGTGELYEQYF
TRBV15	TRBJ1-2	CATSEGGYGYTF
TRBV7-7	TRBJ2-2	CASSLARIGTSFSANTGELFF
TRBV30	TRBJ1-5	CAWSLGHGALGPQHF
TRBV5-6	TRBJ1-1	CASSPTGEGTEAFF
TRBV6-6	TRBJ2-7	CASSYRAGFYEQYF
TRBV7-2	TRBJ2-2	CASSLGHPTGELFF
TRBV4-3	TRBJ1-6	CASSQDLRGGYNSPLHF
TRBV11-1	TRBJ2-7	CASSLEGTGVLYEQYF
TRBV19	TRBJ2-1	CASSTFDEQFF
TRBV4-3	TRBJ2-1	CASSQDPGLAGRNNEQFF
TRBV28	TRBJ1-5	CATRLIRQGGQPQHF
TRBV30	TRBJ2-5	CAWSLNRRETQYF
TRBV9	TRBJ2-5	CASSVGVLGARRQETQYF
TRBV5-4	TRBJ2-3	CASRSGGGADTQYF
TRBV6-4	TRBJ2-2	CASRGGPQATGELFF
TRBV6-1	TRBJ1-3	CASSDPRGGNTIYF
TRBV6-6	TRBJ1-2	CASSPTGFNGYTF
TRBV15	TRBJ1-1	CATRSDRGRIQAFF
TRBV30	TRBJ2-1	CAWRARLAPSYNEQFF
TRBV28	TRBJ1-4	CASSLLGVAEKLFF
TRBV10-2	TRBJ1-5	CASSESNSNQPQHF
TRBV7-9	TRBJ1-4	CASSLQIGREVVKLFF
TRBV11-3	TRBJ2-5	CASSPSGQETQYF
TRBV6-4	TRBJ2-2	CATQWGRGGPSGELFF
TRBV11-1	TRBJ2-7	CASSRSLGGRSYEQYF
TRBV30	TRBJ2-7	CAWSDTWTGSYEQYF
TRBV4-1	TRBJ1-3	CASSQDLGTIYF